Each of the 30 T cell receptor beta chains below was sequenced from the same sample in a study of T cells in Graves' hyperthyroidism and ophthalmopathy (dated by TCRdb to about 2019). The library was generated by multiplex PCR. Sequencing used an Illumina HiSeq 2000. TCR beta CDR3 regions were amplified from RNA transcripts. The first round of RT-PCR for the TCR CDR3 was performed with the HTBI primer set and the Qiagen OneStep RT-PCR kit. Using fastp trimming at Q25 and MiXCR clonotype assembly, TCRdb reanalyzed the public sequencing data and kept in-frame beta chains. Rows with one shared CDR3 protein collapse into an entry with the most common genes and DNA. The sample table lists about 500,000 distinct CDR3 sequences, roughly 45% of them with a count of one. The ten largest clones add up to approximately 44% of the sample. The material sequenced was peripheral blood or thyroid tissue (not recorded which). The receptors derive from an adult woman with Graves' disease, either hyperthyroidism or ophthalmopathy (not recorded which).

This clonotype was observed many times. This chain links TRBV7-8 with TRBJ2-5, with a possible D match to TRBD2 (6 bases). This CDR3 spans 17 amino acids. Looked up from germline, CDR1 is SGHVS and CDR2 is FQNEAQ. V lost 1 base to trimming and J lost 0 bases, with 15 bases between them. The CDR3 here is CASSLVGLALYQETQYF. The DNA of the CDR3 is TGTGCCAGCAGCTTAGTAGGGCTAGCGCTTTACCAAGAGACCCAGTACTTC. The variable domain in full, completed from reference TRBV7-8 and TRBJ2-5, reads GAGVSQSPRYKVAKRGQDVALRCDPISGHVSLFWYQQALGQGPEFLTYFQNEAQLDKSGLPSDRFFAERPEGSVSTLKIQRTQQEDSAVYLCASSLVGLALYQETQYFGPGTRLLVL.

This clonotype was observed once. This may stem from a read error, because a much larger clone lies one nucleotide away. This chain uses TRBV5-1 with TRBJ2-7, with TRBD2 as a possible D gene (6 bases). The length of the CDR3 is 14 residues. CDR1 is SGHRS, CDR2 YFSETQ, per germline. Written as DNA, the CDR3 is TGCGCCGGCAGCTTGAGGACTACGGCCTACGAGCAGTACTTC. Translating gives CAGSLRTTAYEQYF.

With respect to this clonotype: With a much larger clone just one base away, this may be a read error. The V and J genes are TRBV20-1 and TRBJ1-1; the D gene is possibly TRBD1 (5 bases). Germline V lookup: CDR1 DFQATT, CDR2 SNEGSKA (reference sequence). The CDR3 covers 14 residues. V lost 5 bases, J lost 6 bases, and 19 bases lay in between. The CDR3 is CSASSLGLTSEAFF. CDR3 DNA sequence: TGCAGTGCTTCTTCTCTGGGACTGACCTCTGAAGCTTTCTTT.

This clonotype was seen at least ten times. The chain recombines TRBV7-9 with TRBJ1-1, with TRBD1 matching 7 bases. CDR3 length: 14 amino acids. J was trimmed by 0 bases and V by 5 bases; bases with no gene match: 3. Germline V gene data show CDR1 as SEHNR and CDR2 as FQNEAQ (reference sequence). The CDR3 spells CASSHGQVNTEAFF. The CDR3 DNA is TGTGCCAGCAGCCACGGACAGGTGAACACTGAAGCTTTCTTT. The full variable domain, its missing parts supplied by reference TRBV7-9 and TRBJ1-1, is DTGVSQNPRHKITKRGQNVTFRCDPISEHNRLYWYRQTLGQGPEFLTYFQNEAQLEKSRLLSDRFSAERPKGSFSTLEIQRTEQGDSAMYLCASSHGQVNTEAFFGQGTRLTVV.

The table lists this clonotype with a count of one. The rearrangement links TRBV29-1 to TRBJ1-2; TRBD1 matches at 9 bases. CDR3 size: 12 residues. The J segment lost 7 bases and the V segment lost 6 bases, leaving 6 bases of the junction unmatched. Germline-derived CDR1 and CDR2 are SQVTM and ANQGSEA. In DNA, the CDR3 is TGCAGCGTCACAGGGGGCTCGTTTGGCTACACCTTC. Translation gives CSVTGGSFGYTF.

The V gene is TRBV12-3 or TRBV12-4, the J gene TRBJ2-2; D tentatively reads TRBD1 or TRBD2 (5 bases each). Trimming left V 5 bases short and J 1 base short, with 11 bases between. The CDR3 contains 15 residues. This CDR3 is CASSLFGGNTGELFF. The CDR3 bases are TGTGCCAGCAGTCTATTTGGGGGGAACACCGGGGAGCTGTTTTTT.

This sequence joins TRBV18 and TRBJ1-2; D is unresolved. V lost 0 bases and J 7 bases, leaving 12 bases between the germline ends. CDR1 is KGHSH and CDR2 is LQKENI in the germline V gene. The CDR3 is 14 residues long. The CDR3 DNA sequence: TGTGCCAGCTCACCACCGTCGGCAGCGGGTGGCTACACCTTC. This gives the protein CASSPPSAAGGYTF. Drawing the rest from reference TRBV18 and TRBJ1-2, the complete variable domain is NAGVMQNPRHLVRRRGQEARLRCSPMKGHSHVYWYRQLPEEGLKFMVYLQKENIIDESGMPKERFSAEFPKEGPSILRIQQVVRGDSAAYFCASSPPSAAGGYTFGSGTRLTVV.

The genes are TRBV20-1 and TRBJ2-6; D remains unclear. This CDR3 comprises 12 residues. The V gene's germline CDR1 is DFQATT and CDR2 SNEGSKA (reference sequence). The V and J ends lost 4 bases and 4 bases respectively, with 5 bases between them. This CDR3 reads CSATAGANVLTF. The CDR3, as DNA: TGCAGTGCTACCGCGGGGGCCAACGTCCTGACTTTC.

The J gene is TRBJ2-7, the V gene TRBV2; D uncertain. The V gene's germline CDR1 is SNHLY and CDR2 FYNNEI. V lost 1 base to trimming and J lost 2 bases, with 12 bases between them. The CDR3 has 15 residues. The CDR3 sequence is CASSEVGTVTYEQYF. The CDR3 DNA follows: TGTGCCAGCAGTGAAGTGGGCACGGTGACCTACGAGCAGTACTTC.

This clonotype was seen repeatedly, ten times or more. V and J are TRBV19 and TRBJ2-2; 13 bases are a match to TRBD2. J lost 4 bases, V lost 6 bases, and 5 bases had no gene match. This CDR3 has 16 residues. From germline, CDR1 is LNHDA and CDR2 SQIVND (reference sequence). In nucleotides, the CDR3 is TGTGCCAGTAGGGGACTAGCGGGAATCGGCACCGGGGAGCTGTTTTTT. Translation: CASRGLAGIGTGELFF.

This clonotype came up many times. The rearrangement joins TRBV20-1 to TRBJ1-2, with TRBD1 as a possible D gene (6 bases). The CDR3 runs to 16 residues. Germline values: CDR1 DFQATT, CDR2 SNEGSKA (reference sequence). The V and J ends lost 0 bases and 0 bases respectively, with 14 bases between them. CDR3 in DNA: TGCAGTGCTAGAGATTACAGGGCCCCGACTAACTATGGCTACACCTTC. It encodes CSARDYRAPTNYGYTF.

The V call is TRBV12-5, the J call TRBJ1-1; 9 bases are shared with TRBD1. The CDR3 length is 15 residues. V was clipped by 3 bases and J by 2 bases; unmatched bases: 4. Germline V gene sequence: CDR1 LGHNT, CDR2 FRNRAP. CDR3 DNA: TGTGCTAGTGGTTTTGTGGGACAGGGCAACACTGAAGCTTTCTTT. Amino acid sequence: CASGFVGQGNTEAFF.

The CDR3 spells CASSLRVSGYTF. The CDR3 region has the DNA TGTGCCAGCAGTTTACGGGTTTCCGGCTACACCTTC. The chain recombines TRBV28 with TRBJ1-2; D unclear. Germline CDR1 MDHEN, CDR2 SYDVKM. Trimming stripped 2 bases from V and 8 bases from J, with 9 bases between. The CDR3 length is 12 residues.

This clonotype was observed many times. The V call is TRBV12-3 or TRBV12-4, the J call TRBJ1-5, with D perhaps TRBD1 (6 bases). Trimming took 8 bases from V and 6 from J, leaving 14 bases between them. The CDR3 has 13 amino acids. Here the CDR3 reads CASGAGETQPQHF. CDR3 nucleotides: TGTGCCAGCGGCGCAGGGGAGACTCAGCCCCAGCATTTT.

This clonotype was picked up many times. V gene TRBV10-1 combines with J gene TRBJ2-5, with 7 positions matching TRBD2. In germline, CDR1 is WNHNN, CDR2 SYGVQD (reference sequence). The junction had 12 bases not matched to a gene; V was cut back by 6 bases and J by 5 bases. CDR3 length equals 15 residues. The chain's CDR3 is CASRPSGPSLETQYF. The CDR3 bases are TGCGCCAGCAGACCTAGCGGACCCTCTTTGGAGACCCAGTACTTC.

About this clonotype itself: A much bigger clone sits one base away, suggesting this may be a read error. The chain is built from TRBV11-1 and TRBJ1-1, with D perhaps matching TRBD1 (5 bases). Germline V gives CDR1 SGHAT, CDR2 FQDESV (reference sequence). The V end lost 5 bases, the J end lost 0 bases, and 13 bases lay between the germline ends. CDR3 length: 15 residues. The CDR3 bases are TGTGCCAGCAGCCAAGGACACGAAGTGAACACTGAAGCTTTCTTT. This gives the protein CASSQGHEVNTEAFF.

The chain carries TRBV7-9 and TRBJ2-5, with a weak D call TRBD1 (6 bases). This CDR3 has 15 residues. V gave up 5 bases and J gave up 2 bases, with 15 bases separating them. Germline V gene sequence: CDR1 SEHNR, CDR2 FQNEAQ (reference sequence). The CDR3 here is CASSPLTGNQETQYF. CDR3 sequence (DNA): TGTGCCAGCAGCCCTCTCACAGGGAATCAAGAGACCCAGTACTTC.

The V gene is TRBV29-1, the J gene TRBJ2-7, with D unresolved. The CDR3 covers 11 residues. Germline assignment: CDR1 SQVTM and CDR2 ANQGSEA. Trimming stripped 4 bases from V and 6 bases from J, with 10 bases between. The CDR3 DNA sequence: TGCAGCGTTGCCAGTATGGGCGAGCAGTACTTC. This encodes CSVASMGEQYF.

This clonotype showed up many times. J is TRBJ2-5 and V is TRBV29-1, with D maybe TRBD1 (6 bases). Trimming cost V 5 bases and J 4 bases, with 11 bases left between them. The V gene's germline CDR1 is SQVTM and CDR2 ANQGSEA. CDR3 length: 12 residues. CDR3 sequence reads: CSVTGSRETQYF. In DNA, the CDR3 is TGCAGCGTTACAGGGTCGCGAGAGACCCAGTACTTC.

CDR3 sequence: CASSQDPTAYVLHF. CDR3 DNA: TGTGCCAGCAGCCAAGACCCGACAGCCTATGTCCTCCACTTT. The genes are TRBV4-2 and TRBJ1-6; D possibly corresponds to TRBD1 (5 bases). The CDR3 runs 14 residues. Germline loops: CDR1 LGHNA, CDR2 YNFKEQ. V was pared by 0 bases and J by 15 bases, with 15 bases between.

This chain uses TRBV10-3 with TRBJ2-2; TRBD2 aligns across 8 bases. CDR1 is ENHRY and CDR2 is SYGVKD in the germline V gene. The J segment lost 4 bases and the V segment lost 4 bases, leaving 11 bases of the junction unmatched. CDR3 length: 17 residues. The CDR3 DNA is TGTGCCATCAGTGTCGGGGGGGGGGACCGATTCACCGGGGAGCTGTTTTTT. Its protein product is CAISVGGGDRFTGELFF.

At least ten counts were recorded for this clonotype. The J gene is TRBJ1-1, the V gene TRBV20-1; no firm D call. The CDR3 totals 12 residues. V dropped 5 bases and J dropped 0 bases, with 7 bases sitting between them. Per the germline V gene, CDR1 is DFQATT and CDR2 is SNEGSKA (reference sequence). CDR3 sequence: CSAFGVNTEAFF. The CDR3 nucleotides read TGCAGTGCTTTCGGGGTGAACACTGAAGCTTTCTTT.

The chain joins TRBV10-3 to TRBJ2-7; 10 positions match TRBD1. The CDR3 runs to 14 residues. V shed 6 bases, J shed 2 bases, and the junction held 4 bases outside the gene matches. In germline, CDR1 is ENHRY, CDR2 SYGVKD. CDR3 loop: CAIRRTGGPYEQYF. The CDR3 nucleotides read TGTGCCATCAGAAGGACAGGGGGACCCTACGAGCAGTACTTC.

Comments on this clonotype: A much larger clonotype is one base distant, so this may be a read error. The chain combines TRBV7-9 with TRBJ1-4, with D perhaps TRBD1 (5 bases). Germline values: CDR1 SEHNR, CDR2 FQNEAQ (reference sequence). This CDR3 has 16 amino acids. Trimming cost V 2 bases and J 7 bases, with 17 bases left between them. The CDR3 DNA reads TGTGCCAGCAGCTTATGTACAGATAGGGGCAGTGAAAAACTGTTTTTT. As protein: CASSLCTDRGSEKLFF.

The chain employs TRBV6-1 and TRBJ2-5; 9 positions agree with TRBD1. V was clipped by 7 bases and J by 4 bases; unmatched bases: 4. The CDR3 totals 13 residues. Looked up from germline, CDR1 is MNHNS and CDR2 is SASEGT. The CDR3 sequence: CASIRDRVETQYF. For the CDR3, the DNA is TGTGCCAGCATCAGGGACAGGGTAGAGACCCAGTACTTC.

The chain carries TRBV2 and TRBJ2-5; 8 nucleotides agree with TRBD1. Germline V gene sequence: CDR1 SNHLY, CDR2 FYNNEI. J lost 5 bases, V lost 8 bases, and 10 bases had no gene match. The CDR3 consists of 14 residues. CDR3 region: CASRTGTGWETQYF. The DNA for the CDR3 is TGTGCCAGCCGGACAGGGACGGGGTGGGAGACCCAGTACTTC.

This clonotype was picked up a small number of times. This sequence joins TRBV25-1 and TRBJ1-1; D perhaps matches TRBD1 (6 bases). V was trimmed by 8 bases and J by 1 base, leaving 14 bases between them. The CDR3 is made up of 14 amino acids. The germline V gene has CDR1 MGHDK and CDR2 SYGVNS. CDR3 coding DNA: TGTGCCAGCCCTTTACAGGGTGGGAACACTGAAGCTTTCTTT. This encodes CASPLQGGNTEAFF.

This clonotype came up a few times. The chain employs TRBV2 and TRBJ1-2, with a tentative D call TRBD1 (5 bases). CDR1 and CDR2 from the germline V gene are SNHLY and FYNNEI. The CDR3 spans 10 residues. The ends were cut back, 10 bases at V and 7 bases at J, with 10 bases in the middle. Here the CDR3 DNA reads TGTGCCACCAGGGACGGTGGCTACACCTTC. Residues: CATRDGGYTF.

This sequence joins TRBV29-1 and TRBJ2-5, with D perhaps TRBD2 (5 bases). The CDR3 runs 16 residues. Germline CDR1 SQVTM, CDR2 ANQGSEA. V was trimmed by 7 bases and J by 2 bases, leaving 23 bases between them. The CDR3 DNA is TGCAGCGCCCCGGGGTGGTCACGGAAGAGTCAAGAGACCCAGTACTTC. It is translated as CSAPGWSRKSQETQYF.

The chain uses TRBV7-9 and TRBJ2-5; D might be TRBD1 (6 bases). The CDR3 is 16 residues long. The ends were cut back, 5 bases at V and 5 bases at J, with 21 bases in the middle. Germline CDR1 SEHNR, CDR2 FQNEAQ (reference sequence). CDR3 DNA sequence: TGTGCCAGCAGCGTCCGACAGGCCCCAATGGGGGAGACCCAGTACTTC. Its protein is CASSVRQAPMGETQYF.